Listed here are 12 T cell receptor beta chains from one sample, sequenced in a study of shared clonotypes between healthy human individuals. Repertoires were generated with immunoSEQ multiplex PCR, while TCRdb's copy carries only in-frame clones and drops some. The data hold roughly 2.6 million clones, with around 90% observed a single time. Source material: naive CD4+ T cells sorted from blood. Described subset: CD45RA+ positively selected. These receptors were collected from a man between 18 and 29 years old in good health.

This chain joins TRBV7-2 and TRBJ1-5; D is ambiguous. Per the germline V gene, CDR1 is SGHTA and CDR2 is FQGNSA. Trimming removed 4 bases from V and 1 base from J, with 8 bases in between. The length of the CDR3 is 14 residues. The CDR3 here is CASSYDGSNQPQHF. CDR3 sequence (DNA): TGTGCCAGCAGCTACGACGGGAGCAATCAGCCCCAGCATTTT.

As concerns this clone: This CDR3 is also generated by other DNA sequences in the sample. The chain has TRBV18 and TRBJ2-7, with a tentative D call TRBD2 (6 bases). The V end lost 6 bases, the J end lost 4 bases, and 13 bases lay between the germline ends. Germline lookup yields CDR1 KGHSH and CDR2 LQKENI. There are 13 residues in the CDR3. The CDR3 region is CASSPGGTYEQYF. The CDR3 nucleotides are TGTGCCAGCTCCCCCGGGGGAACTTACGAGCAGTACTTC. Full variable domain (rest looked up from reference TRBV18 and TRBJ2-7): NAGVMQNPRHLVRRRGQEARLRCSPMKGHSHVYWYRQLPEEGLKFMVYLQKENIIDESGMPKERFSAEFPKEGPSILRIQQVVRGDSAAYFCASSPGGTYEQYFGPGTRLTVT.

The V and J genes are TRBV21-1 and TRBJ1-1. TRBV21-1 is designated a pseudogene. The CDR3 extends over 16 amino acids. Here the CDR3 DNA reads TGTGCCAGCAGCAGCCGGGAAGGTCTGCCGAACACTGAAGCTTTCTTT. It encodes CASSSREGLPNTEAFF.

About this clone itself: Distinct nucleotide sequences in the sample also encode this CDR3. The rearrangement links TRBV6-5 to TRBJ2-7; 11 bases agree with TRBD1. The CDR3 has 14 residues. Germline V lookup: CDR1 MNHEY, CDR2 SVGAGI. The V gene end was trimmed by 6 bases and the J gene end by 4 bases; junction bases not matched to a gene: 5. The chain's CDR3 is CASSRGQGAYEQYF. As DNA, the CDR3 is TGTGCCAGCAGCCGAGGACAGGGGGCGTACGAGCAGTACTTC.

This chain links TRBV11-2 with TRBJ2-2; D gene unclear. The CDR3 has 13 residues. Germline CDR1 is SGHAT and CDR2 is FQNNGV. Trimming cost V 8 bases and J 6 bases, with 13 bases left between them. CDR3 in DNA: TGTGCCAGCGCCCAAGGAGAGGCCGGGGAGCTGTTTTTT. This encodes CASAQGEAGELFF.

On this clone: Other nucleotide sequences in the sample specify the same CDR3. The chain is built from TRBV2 and TRBJ2-3; the D gene could be TRBD1 or TRBD2 (5 bases each). The germline V and J ends were trimmed by 3 bases and 10 bases, with 8 bases remaining between them. The CDR3 totals 11 residues. Germline CDR1 reads SNHLY; CDR2 reads FYNNEI. The CDR3 sequence is CASSDRGAQYF. In nucleotides, the CDR3 is TGTGCCAGCAGTGATAGAGGGGCGCAGTATTTT.

In regard to this clone: The sample holds other DNA sequences that translate to the same CDR3. V gene TRBV6-6 combines with J gene TRBJ2-1, with a possible D match to TRBD2 (5 bases). V dropped 0 bases and J dropped 9 bases, with 6 bases sitting between them. The CDR3 contains 12 residues. Germline CDR1 MNHNY, CDR2 SVGAGI (reference sequence). CDR3 DNA sequence: TGTGCCAGCAGTTACTCGAGGGCTGAGCAGTTCTTC. This encodes CASSYSRAEQFF.

V usage is TRBV4-3 and J usage is TRBJ2-2; D is undetermined. This CDR3 has 15 residues. Germline assignment: CDR1 LGHNA and CDR2 YSLEER. Trimming took 0 bases from V and 4 from J, leaving 9 bases between them. CDR3 sequence (DNA): TGCGCCAGCAGCCAAGAGATGAGGTCCACCGGGGAGCTGTTTTTT. Its protein product is CASSQEMRSTGELFF.

The chain has TRBV19 and TRBJ2-5; D perhaps matches TRBD2 (7 bases). V was pared by 5 bases and J by 5 bases, with 18 bases between. The CDR3 runs to 15 residues. Germline-derived CDR1 and CDR2 are LNHDA and SQIVND (reference sequence). CDR3 coding DNA: TGTGCCAGTAGTCCGGGGGGCGTCCCCTGGGAGACCCAGTACTTC. Translated: CASSPGGVPWETQYF.

This clone came up a few times. The rearrangement uses TRBV6-5 and TRBJ1-1, with a tentative D call TRBD1 (5 bases). CDR1 is MNHEY, CDR2 SVGAGI, per germline. Trimming removed 4 bases from V and 4 bases from J, with 10 bases in between. The CDR3 loop spans 13 amino acids. CDR3 sequence reads: CASSLWGSTEAFF. Here the CDR3 DNA reads TGTGCCAGCAGTTTGTGGGGGAGCACTGAAGCTTTCTTT.

The chain combines TRBV28 with TRBJ1-5; TRBD1 might be the D (5 bases). Trimming left V 3 bases short and J 11 bases short, with 14 bases between. Germline CDR1 is MDHEN and CDR2 is SYDVKM. The CDR3 loop spans 13 amino acids. The CDR3 here is CASSLGQGPAQHF. In DNA, the CDR3 is TGTGCCAGCAGTTTGGGTCAGGGACCCGCCCAGCATTTT. Supplemented by reference TRBV28 and TRBJ1-5, the full variable domain reads DVKVTQSSRYLVKRTGEKVFLECVQDMDHENMFWYRQDPGLGLRLIYFSYDVKMKEKGDIPEGYSVSREKKERFSLILESASTNQTSMYLCASSLGQGPAQHFGDGTRLSIL.

On this clone itself: At the DNA level, this CDR3 is encoded by other sequences in the same sample as well. The genes are TRBV30 and TRBJ2-7; 7 bases are a match to TRBD1. The V and J ends lost 3 bases and 0 bases, in that order; junction bases with no gene match: 5. Germline values: CDR1 GTSNPN, CDR2 SVGIG (reference sequence). The length of the CDR3 is 14 residues. The CDR3 region is CAWRGQLSSYEQYF. CDR3 sequence (DNA): TGTGCCTGGAGGGGACAGCTGAGCTCCTACGAGCAGTACTTC.